The rows below give T cell receptor beta chains drawn from one sample of a study of T-cell reconstitution after alpha-beta-depleted transplantation in children. TCRdb reprocessed the PCR reads via MiXCR and lists one record per CDR3 protein. The table lists hundreds of thousands of distinct CDR3 sequences, roughly an eighth of them singletons. Specimen: PBMCs from the stem cell graft donor, collected from the stem cell graft. These receptors all come from a human donor who donated a stem cell graft to a child with combined immunodeficiency. CDR3s include the opening cysteine and the closing phenylalanine or tryptophan. The order of the fields is D gene, V gene, J gene, clone size, CDR3 DNA, CDR3 protein. D genes are given only for firm matches. Clone size is stated in some rows and not others, as once, few, many or a class when expanded.

>TRBD2|TRBV27|TRBJ2-1|many
TGTGCCAGCAATCCAGCCCACCTAGCGGCGGACAATGAGCAGTTCTTC
CASNPAHLAADNEQFF
>.|TRBV4-3|TRBJ2-7|many
TGCGCCAGCAGCCAAGAACAAGATCCGGGGGTTTACGAGCAGTACTTC
CASSQEQDPGVYEQYF
>TRBD2|TRBV29-1|TRBJ2-5|few
TGCAGCGTTGAAGATAGAAAGACTAGCGGGTCCGTGGGGGAGACCCAGTACTTC
CSVEDRKTSGSVGETQYF
>.|TRBV29-1|TRBJ2-3|.
TGCAGCGTTGAAAAAAAATTAGCGGCAGATACGCAGTATTTT
CSVEKKLAADTQYF
>.|TRBV6-5|TRBJ1-6|.
TGTGCCAGCAGTTACGGGAAACCTATTAGTCCCCTCCACTTT
CASSYGKPISPLHF
>.|TRBV19|TRBJ2-7|.
TGTGCCAGTAGTATAGTGTTGGTTGGCGAGCAGTACTTC
CASSIVLVGEQYF
>TRBD2|TRBV12-3/TRBV12-4|TRBJ2-5|.
TGTGCCAGCGCCATCAGCGGGGGGGGAGAGACCCAGTACTTC
CASAISGGGETQYF
>.|TRBV12-3/TRBV12-4|TRBJ2-7|.
TGTGCCAGCACATCCAAGGGCAGGAGCTCCTACGAGCAGTACTTC
CASTSKGRSSYEQYF
>.|TRBV20-1|TRBJ1-1|.
TGCAGTGCTAGAGATCCGCTTGGAACTGAAGCTTTCTTT
CSARDPLGTEAFF
>.|TRBV4-3|TRBJ2-7|few
TGCGCCAGCAGCCACCAGGGGTCCTACGAGCAGTACTTC
CASSHQGSYEQYF
>.|TRBV5-4|TRBJ1-2|few
TGTGCCAGCAGCTCCACTTTCTATGGCTACACCTTC
CASSSTFYGYTF
>.|TRBV6-1|TRBJ2-7|.
TGTGCCAGCAGTGAGTCACAGGGAGCCTACGAGCAGTACTTC
CASSESQGAYEQYF
>.|TRBV5-1|TRBJ2-7|many
TGCGCCAGCAGCTTGGAGGCCCATTTTTACGAGCAGTACTTC
CASSLEAHFYEQYF
>.|TRBV7-2|TRBJ1-1|few
TGTGCCAGCAGCTTAATTCAGGTTTACCCCATGAACACTGAAGCTTTCTTT
CASSLIQVYPMNTEAFF
>.|TRBV12-3/TRBV12-4|TRBJ2-7|many
TGTGCCAGCACGATGGACAGCCCCTCCTACGAGCAGTACTTC
CASTMDSPSYEQYF
>.|TRBV5-1|TRBJ2-5|many
TGCGCCAGCAGCCGAGAGTGGGAGCAAGAGACCCAGTACTTC
CASSREWEQETQYF
>TRBD2|TRBV7-3|TRBJ2-3|few
TGTGCCAGCAGCTTAGGCGGGAGGGGAGCAGATACGCAGTATTTT
CASSLGGRGADTQYF
>.|TRBV12-3/TRBV12-4|TRBJ2-1|.
TGTGCCAGCAGTTCCGGGACTCAAAATGAGCAGTTCTTC
CASSSGTQNEQFF
>TRBD2|TRBV27|TRBJ2-1|.
TGTGCCAGCAGTCCTAGCGGGGGGCTTCCCTACAATGAGCAGTTCTTC
CASSPSGGLPYNEQFF
>TRBD2|TRBV6-1|TRBJ2-7|few
TGTGCCAGCACCCTTACGGGGAGGGCCAGTGAGCAGTACTTC
CASTLTGRASEQYF
>TRBD2|TRBV12-3/TRBV12-4|TRBJ2-7|few
TGTGCCAGCAGTTCCCTTGGGCGGGAGACTCCCTACGAGCAGTACTTC
CASSSLGRETPYEQYF
>.|TRBV6-2/TRBV6-3|TRBJ1-5|few
TGTGCCAGCAGTTACTCTACCGGGGCTCAGCCCCAGCATTTT
CASSYSTGAQPQHF
>.|TRBV12-3/TRBV12-4|TRBJ2-5|few
TGTGCCAGCAGTTTAGAAGGGAGGCGTCCAGAGACCCAGTACTTC
CASSLEGRRPETQYF
>.|TRBV12-3/TRBV12-4|TRBJ2-7|many
TGTGCCAGCAGTCCGACAGCCTACGAGCAGTACTTC
CASSPTAYEQYF
>TRBD2|TRBV3-1|TRBJ2-7|.
TGTGCCAGCAGCACAACTAGCGGGAGCTCCTACGAGCAGTACTTC
CASSTTSGSSYEQYF
>.|TRBV20-1|TRBJ1-1|few
TGCAGCGCCCCCAGGACGTCTAACACTGAAGCTTTCTTT
CSAPRTSNTEAFF
>TRBD1|TRBV27|TRBJ2-7|few
TGTGCCAGCAGTTTATCGGGGACAGGGGGCTCCTACGAGCAGTACTTC
CASSLSGTGGSYEQYF
>.|TRBV6-1|TRBJ2-1|many
TGTGCCAGCCGGATAGACGGGGGCTGGAACAATGAGCAGTTCTTC
CASRIDGGWNNEQFF
>TRBD1|TRBV6-1|TRBJ2-5|many
TGTGCCAGCAACACGGACAGGTTCCAACAAGAGACCCAGTACTTC
CASNTDRFQQETQYF
>.|TRBV23-1|TRBJ1-4|.
.
CASSREYGPPTQLMKNCFF
>.|TRBV20-1|TRBJ1-1|once
TGCAGTGCTAGAGTAGTGGATACAAGTTGGATCAACACTGAAGCTTTGTTT
CSARVVDTSWINTEALF
>.|TRBV4-1|TRBJ2-3|.
TGCGCCAGCAGCCGAGGAGGGGGAAGCACAGATACGCAGTATTTT
CASSRGGGSTDTQYF
>.|TRBV12-3/TRBV12-4|TRBJ2-7|many
TGTGCCAGCAGCGCGGGGCTACTCTCCTACGAGCAGTACTTC
CASSAGLLSYEQYF
>TRBD2|TRBV7-2|TRBJ2-7|few
TGTGCCAGCAGCTCCCGAGGGAGCGGGAGTCCCCCCTACGAGCAGTACTTC
CASSSRGSGSPPYEQYF
>.|TRBV3-1|TRBJ2-7|.
TGTGCCAGCAGCCACGCTTCTTCGGGGGAGCAGTACTTC
CASSHASSGEQYF
>TRBD2|TRBV29-1|TRBJ2-3|few
TGCAGCGTTGAAAGGGTAGAAACTAGCGGGGGGGGCACAGATACGCAGTATTTT
CSVERVETSGGGTDTQYF
>TRBD2|TRBV20-1|TRBJ2-7|many
TGCAGTGCTAGACTTAGCGGGGGGGCACGGTACGAGCAGTACTTC
CSARLSGGARYEQYF
>.|TRBV11-3|TRBJ2-1|.
TGTGCCAGCAGTCTTTCCCGGTGGGGGCCCTACAATGAGCAGTTCTTC
CASSLSRWGPYNEQFF
>.|TRBV12-3/TRBV12-4|TRBJ1-2|many
TGTGCCAGCAGTTTAAGGCAGGGCTATGGCTACACCTTC
CASSLRQGYGYTF
>.|TRBV11-1|TRBJ1-5|few
TGTGCCAGCAGCTTAGCGAACATATCCCCCGATCAGCCCCAGCATTTT
CASSLANISPDQPQHF
>.|TRBV21-1|TRBJ1-1|.
TGTGCCAGCAGCAAAGCGGTGACAGGGCGGCGGACTGAAGCTTTCTTT
CASSKAVTGRRTEAFF
>.|TRBV6-5|TRBJ2-7|.
TGTGCCAGCAGTTATCACGGGGCCCTGTACGAGCAGTACTTC
CASSYHGALYEQYF
>.|TRBV29-1|TRBJ2-7|.
TGCAGCGTTGACTTGGGGCCTCTCTACGAGCAGTACTTC
CSVDLGPLYEQYF
>.|TRBV4-3|TRBJ2-1|many
TGCGCCAGCAGCCAGACTGGGTACAATGAGCAGTTCTTC
CASSQTGYNEQFF
>TRBD2|TRBV13|TRBJ2-1|few
TGTGCCAGCAGTATAGCGGGGGGGCCGGGTCCGTTCTTC
CASSIAGGPGPFF
>.|TRBV5-1|TRBJ2-1|.
TGCGCCAGCAGCTTGGGGCTTTGGCGCAAGGAGGTCCATGAGCAGTTCTTC
CASSLGLWRKEVHEQFF
>.|TRBV7-2|TRBJ2-7|few
TGTGCCAGCAGCTCGGACAGTAGCTCCTACGAGCAGTACTTC
CASSSDSSSYEQYF
>TRBD2|TRBV12-3/TRBV12-4|TRBJ2-3|.
TGTGCCAGCAAAACACGACTAGCGGGGCCAGATACGCAGTATTTT
CASKTRLAGPDTQYF
>TRBD2|TRBV7-3|TRBJ2-7|.
TGTGCCAGCAGCCCAAGCGGGGGGGCCTCGGAGCAGTACTTC
CASSPSGGASEQYF
>TRBD2|TRBV5-1|TRBJ2-1|.
TGCGCCAGCAGCCCGAGCGGGAGAGCAGAAGAGCAGTTCTTC
CASSPSGRAEEQFF
>TRBD2|TRBV6-2/TRBV6-3|TRBJ2-1|few
TGTGCCAGCAATTCAGCGGGGGGGCCATACAATGAGCAGTTCTTC
CASNSAGGPYNEQFF
>TRBD1|TRBV12-3/TRBV12-4|TRBJ1-2|.
TGTGCCAGCAGCCCCGGGACAGGGGGTGACTTAGGCTATGGCTACACCTTC
CASSPGTGGDLGYGYTF
>TRBD1|TRBV12-3/TRBV12-4|TRBJ2-3|.
TGTGCCAGCAGTTCACCTCCCGGGACAGGGGGCGCAGATACGCAGTATTTT
CASSSPPGTGGADTQYF
>.|TRBV7-2|TRBJ2-3|.
TGTGCCAGCAGCCTCACTAGCACCCATACGCAGTATTTT
CASSLTSTHTQYF
>TRBD1|TRBV4-3|TRBJ2-1|many
TGCGCCAGCAGCCGAGGAAGGGGGCGGTACAATGAGCAGTTCTTC
CASSRGRGRYNEQFF
>.|TRBV6-1|TRBJ1-1|many
TGTGCCAGCAGCCAACCCGGGGGGGGCGGCACTGAAGCTTTCTTT
CASSQPGGGGTEAFF
>TRBD1|TRBV7-6|TRBJ2-3|.
TGTGCCAGCAGCTCCGGGACTTGGGCAGGGGGCAAAGATACGCAGTATTTT
CASSSGTWAGGKDTQYF